The 21 T cell receptor beta chains below come from one sample, sequenced in a study of shared clonotypes between healthy human individuals. The data were produced by immunoSEQ multiplex PCR, yet TCRdb's version contains in-frame clones alone and is incomplete. The data show 2 million to 2.5 million clones, with nearly 97% seen just once and less than 0.15% held by the top ten. The source material was naive CD4+ T cells sorted from blood. Subset specified: CD45RA+ positively selected. The receptors come from a man younger than 35 in good health.

The rearrangement uses TRBV6-1 and TRBJ1-5; 8 bases map to TRBD1. Trimming removed 4 bases from V and 11 bases from J; junction bases left unmatched: 4. CDR1 is MNHNS and CDR2 is SASEGT in the germline V gene. This CDR3 is built from 12 residues. CDR3 DNA sequence: TGTGCCAGCAGTGGAGGGACAGGCGCCCAGCATTTT. Translated, it gives CASSGGTGAQHF.

CDR3 nucleotides: TGTGCCAGCAGGGAGGGACCTTCGTACTACGAGCAGTACTTC. It codes for CASREGPSYYEQYF. The chain has TRBV6-1 and TRBJ2-7; possible D gene TRBD2, 6 bases. The ends were cut back, 6 bases at V and 3 bases at J, with 15 bases in the middle. CDR1 is MNHNS and CDR2 is SASEGT in the germline V gene. This CDR3 has 14 residues.

This clone was picked up one time. The V call is TRBV5-1, the J call TRBJ2-3; 12 bases match TRBD1. The CDR3 covers 15 residues. The V segment lost 4 bases and the J segment 9 bases; nucleotides outside the gene matches: 9. From germline, CDR1 is SGHRS and CDR2 YFSETQ. The CDR3 is CASSPGTGGESTQYF. The CDR3 nucleotides read TGCGCCAGCAGCCCCGGGACAGGGGGCGAAAGCACGCAGTATTTT.

V is TRBV27 and J is TRBJ1-6; 9 bases are a match to TRBD1. The CDR3 loop spans 14 amino acids. Trimming at V came to 9 bases and at J to 7 bases, leaving 7 bases not matched to a gene. Germline V gives CDR1 MNHEY, CDR2 SMNVEV (reference sequence). This CDR3 reads CASHSGTGNSPLHF. The CDR3 DNA reads as TGTGCCAGTCACTCAGGGACAGGGAATTCACCCCTCCACTTT.

The chain carries TRBV27 and TRBJ2-7; 7 nucleotides line up with TRBD2. Per the germline V gene, CDR1 is MNHEY and CDR2 is SMNVEV (reference sequence). The CDR3 contains 12 residues. Trimming removed 8 bases from V and 6 bases from J; junction bases left unmatched: 7. CDR3 in DNA: TGTGCCAGCTCCCAGCGGGGTCTCGAGCAGTACTTC. Protein: CASSQRGLEQYF.

The rearrangement joins TRBV7-2 to TRBJ2-7; 8 bases align to TRBD1. The CDR3 sequence is 15 residues long. J gave up 4 bases and V 0 bases, and 5 bases lay outside the gene matches. Germline assignment: CDR1 SGHTA and CDR2 FQGNSA. The CDR3, as DNA: TGTGCCAGCAGCTTAGCGGCAGGGGGCATGTACGAGCAGTACTTC. Translated: CASSLAAGGMYEQYF. Combining the CDR3 with reference TRBV7-2 and TRBJ2-7 gives the whole variable domain GAGVSQSPSNKVTEKGKDVELRCDPISGHTALYWYRQSLGQGLEFLIYFQGNSAPDKSGLPSDRFSAERTGGSVSTLTIQRTQQEDSAVYLCASSLAAGGMYEQYFGPGTRLTVT.

The gene calls are TRBV5-6 and TRBJ2-2; TRBD2 is a possible D gene (6 bases). V lost 0 bases and J lost 2, with 14 bases in between. The CDR3 is 17 amino acids. Germline V lookup: CDR1 SGHDT, CDR2 YYEEEE. The CDR3 is CASSLGGVGANTGELFF. DNA for the CDR3: TGTGCCAGCAGCTTGGGCGGGGTAGGGGCCAACACCGGGGAGCTGTTTTTT.

This rearrangement joins TRBV7-8 to TRBJ2-1, with 14 bases matching TRBD2. This CDR3 is 17 amino acids long. Germline values: CDR1 SGHVS, CDR2 FQNEAQ. With 4 bases clipped from V and 5 bases from J, the junction kept 7 bases outside the gene matches. CDR3 loop: CASSSLGLAGGHNEQFF. DNA of the CDR3: TGTGCCAGCAGCTCCCTTGGACTAGCGGGGGGTCACAATGAGCAGTTCTTC.

V gene TRBV28 combines with J gene TRBJ1-1; 9 bases fit TRBD1. Germline CDR1 reads MDHEN; CDR2 reads SYDVKM. The CDR3 has 14 residues. J was trimmed by 2 bases and V by 6 bases; bases with no gene match: 4. The CDR3, as DNA: TGTGCCAGCAGGGACAGGGGCGCAAACACTGAAGCTTTCTTT. This translates into CASRDRGANTEAFF.

This chain connects TRBV28 to TRBJ1-1; no clear D. Per the germline V gene, CDR1 is MDHEN and CDR2 is SYDVKM. The CDR3 consists of 17 residues. V shed 2 bases and J shed 0 bases, with 16 bases lying between them. The CDR3 coding sequence is TGTGCCAGCAGTTTAGGGGTTCCGTCCTACATGAACACTGAAGCTTTCTTT. This codes for CASSLGVPSYMNTEAFF.

This clone was found once. V and J are TRBV25-1 and TRBJ2-6; 10 nucleotides align to TRBD1. CDR3 length equals 15 residues. The junction had 6 bases not matched to a gene; V was cut back by 5 bases and J by 8 bases. Germline CDR1 is MGHDK and CDR2 is SYGVNS. The CDR3 region is CASSIGTGDPNVLTF. The CDR3, as DNA: TGTGCCAGCAGTATCGGGACAGGGGATCCCAACGTCCTGACTTTC.

The genes are TRBV6-1 and TRBJ2-2; unclear D gene. Trimming took off 6 bases at V and 1 base at J, with 9 bases between the two ends. Germline V gene lookup returns CDR1 MNHNS and CDR2 SASEGT. The CDR3 sequence is 14 residues long. CDR3 nucleotide sequence: TGTGCCAGCAGGGCCTTGGTGAACACCGGGGAGCTGTTTTTT. Translated, it gives CASRALVNTGELFF.

The rearrangement links TRBV5-6 to TRBJ1-6; the D is unclear. V was pared by 2 bases and J by 4 bases, with 22 bases between. The length of the CDR3 is 19 residues. Germline V CDR1 and CDR2: SGHDT, YYEEEE. CDR3 DNA: TGTGCCAGCAGCTTTAGGACGGACTACGATTTCGATTATAATTCACCCCTCCACTTT. Translating gives CASSFRTDYDFDYNSPLHF.

The chain employs TRBV20-1 and TRBJ2-7; a weak D match, TRBD1 (5 bases). CDR1 is DFQATT, CDR2 SNEGSKA, per germline (reference sequence). The V gene lost 7 bases and the J gene lost 6 bases, with 13 bases spanning the gap. This CDR3 is built from 11 residues. The chain's CDR3 is CSVAGFSEQYF. For the CDR3, the DNA is TGCAGTGTTGCAGGGTTCTCCGAGCAGTACTTC.

Here the CDR3 reads CASSRRQTNHGNQPQHF. The CDR3, as DNA: TGTGCCAGCTCCCGAAGACAGACCAACCATGGCAATCAGCCCCAGCATTTT. The chain links TRBV18 to TRBJ1-5; D possibly corresponds to TRBD1 (5 bases). CDR1 and CDR2 from the germline V gene are KGHSH and LQKENI. The CDR3 spans 17 residues. V lost 6 bases and J lost 2, with 20 bases in between.

This clone showed up just once. The V gene is TRBV10-2, the J gene TRBJ2-1; unclear D gene. V was clipped by 6 bases and J by 0 bases, with 6 bases between them. CDR1 and CDR2 from the germline V gene are WSHSY and SAAADI. The CDR3 contains 13 residues. The CDR3 sequence: CASSALSYNEQFF. DNA of the CDR3: TGCGCCAGCAGCGCGCTCTCCTACAATGAGCAGTTCTTC.

This chain joins TRBV2 and TRBJ2-1, with 8 nucleotides matching TRBD2. V gave up 9 bases and J gave up 5 bases; unmatched junction bases: 6. This CDR3 contains 13 residues. The germline V gene has CDR1 SNHLY and CDR2 FYNNEI. The CDR3 nucleotides are TGTGCCAGTTCCGGGAGGGCCCACAATGAGCAGTTCTTC. This encodes CASSGRAHNEQFF.

The chain links TRBV6-6 to TRBJ2-7; the D gene is possibly TRBD1 (6 bases). Looked up from germline, CDR1 is MNHNY and CDR2 is SVGAGI (reference sequence). CDR3 length: 15 amino acids. V lost 6 bases and J 3 bases, leaving 18 bases between the germline ends. CDR3 sequence: CASRPGQTTFYEQYF. The CDR3 region has the DNA TGTGCCAGCAGGCCCGGACAGACTACTTTCTACGAGCAGTACTTC.

The chain carries TRBV6-5 and TRBJ2-7, with D perhaps matching TRBD1 (6 bases). This CDR3 has 14 residues. V was clipped by 4 bases and J by 3 bases, with 13 bases between them. Germline V lookup: CDR1 MNHEY, CDR2 SVGAGI. This CDR3 reads CASSSWTASYEQYF. CDR3 bases: TGTGCCAGCAGTTCCTGGACAGCCAGCTACGAGCAGTACTTC.

A single count supports this clone. The chain is built from TRBV6-1 and TRBJ2-7; weak D call: TRBD1 (6 bases). V was clipped by 2 bases and J by 6 bases, with 11 bases between them. This CDR3 region has 13 residues. Per the germline V gene, CDR1 is MNHNS and CDR2 is SASEGT. The CDR3 DNA reads as TGTGCCAGCAGTGAAAGAACAGGGAGCGAGCAGTACTTC. Protein: CASSERTGSEQYF.

The chain is built from TRBV7-9 and TRBJ2-5; D is possibly TRBD2 (5 bases). The J call is uncertain, as TRBJ2-7 better fits the DNA end. The CDR3 contains 14 residues. Per germline, CDR1 SEHNR and CDR2 FQNEAQ (reference sequence). CDR3 DNA: TGTGCCAGCAACCCGGGATCCCAAACCTACGAGCAGTACTTC. Protein product: CASNPGSQTYEQYF.